These 19 T cell receptor beta chains share one sample of origin, sequenced in a study of CD4+ T cells in melanoma. Method: immunoSEQ multiplex PCR; TCRdb's copy keeps in-frame clones and lacks some. The repertoire consists of about 11,000 clones, with roughly three quarters occurring once and the leading ten covering roughly 10%. Material: cells from a culture (not recorded whether cultured in vitro). Receptors originate from a human donor with melanoma.

The J gene is TRBJ2-7, the V gene TRBV7-2; a possible D gene is TRBD2 (6 bases). Trimming removed 2 bases from V and 1 base from J, with 24 bases in between. There are 19 residues in the CDR3. From germline, CDR1 is SGHTA and CDR2 FQGNSA. CDR3 DNA: TGTGCCAGCAGCTTAATCTGGGGCGGGGTTTCGGGACCTTCCTACGAGCAGTACTTC. Protein product: CASSLIWGGVSGPSYEQYF.

This chain links TRBV5-1 with TRBJ2-3, with 15 bases lining up with TRBD2. Germline loops: CDR1 SGHRS, CDR2 YFSETQ. J gave up 2 bases and V 4 bases, and 5 bases lay outside the gene matches. CDR3 size: 17 residues. The DNA of the CDR3 is TGCGCCAGCAGCCACGGACTAGCGGGGGGGTTCACAGATACGCAGTATTTT. It translates to CASSHGLAGGFTDTQYF.

This rearrangement joins TRBV4-1 to TRBJ2-2; either TRBD1 or TRBD2 may fit D (5 bases each). V lost 0 bases, J lost 2 bases, and 10 bases lay in between. The CDR3 spans 16 residues. Germline CDR1 MGHRA, CDR2 YSYEKL. CDR3 sequence (DNA): TGCGCCAGCAGCCAAGAGGGGGACCCAAACACCGGGGAGCTGTTTTTT. It translates to CASSQEGDPNTGELFF.

This rearrangement joins TRBV5-1 to TRBJ2-5; 7 bases align to TRBD1. Germline V gene lookup returns CDR1 SGHRS and CDR2 YFSETQ. The CDR3 is 15 amino acids. V was pared by 0 bases and J by 5 bases, with 7 bases of the junction left unmatched. The CDR3 loop is CASSLAPDRDETQYF. CDR3 coding DNA: TGCGCCAGCAGCTTGGCACCAGACAGGGATGAGACCCAGTACTTC.

In its sample, this clone ranks as medium-sized. The chain employs TRBV10-2 and TRBJ1-2; 8 nucleotides align to TRBD1. J gave up 7 bases and V 6 bases, and 7 bases lay outside the gene matches. This CDR3 is 13 amino acids long. CDR1 and CDR2 from the germline V gene are WSHSY and SAAADI. CDR3 nucleotide sequence: TGCGCCAGCAGCGTGGACAGGGCTAGTGGCTACACCTTC. It specifies CASSVDRASGYTF.

DNA for the CDR3: TGTGCCAGCAGCTTTAGCCCGTTCGGCCAAGAGACCCAGTACTTC. Its translation: CASSFSPFGQETQYF. The rearrangement links TRBV7-9 to TRBJ2-5; D gene unclear. CDR3 length: 15 amino acids. Looked up from germline, CDR1 is SEHNR and CDR2 is FQNEAQ (reference sequence). V was cut by 3 bases and J by 1 base, with 12 bases left in between.

V usage is TRBV5-4 and J usage is TRBJ2-1; the D gene is possibly TRBD2 (5 bases). Trimming removed 4 bases from V and 2 bases from J, with 10 bases in between. Germline values: CDR1 SGHNT, CDR2 YYREEE (reference sequence). CDR3 length: 14 residues. The CDR3 sequence: CASSPPGTYNEQFF. Here the CDR3 DNA reads TGTGCCAGCAGCCCGCCGGGAACCTACAATGAGCAGTTCTTC.

The chain is built from TRBV9 and TRBJ2-3; TRBD2 matches 8 bases. Trimming cost V 0 bases and J 0 bases; bases outside gene matches: 3. There are 16 residues in the CDR3. Germline CDR1 is SGDLS and CDR2 is YYNGEE. The CDR3 DNA follows: TGTGCCAGCAGCGTAGACGGGGGGGCTAGCACAGATACGCAGTATTTT. Translating gives CASSVDGGASTDTQYF.

This clone was observed a few times. The chain has TRBV5-1 and TRBJ1-6; TRBD1 is a possible D gene (6 bases). The CDR3 runs 14 residues. V lost 3 bases and J lost 9, with 13 bases in between. Germline-derived CDR1 and CDR2 are SGHRS and YFSETQ. The CDR3 DNA reads as TGCGCCAGCAGCTCGGGGGCAACGATTTCACCCCTCCACTTT. Its protein is CASSSGATISPLHF.

The genes are TRBV19 and TRBJ2-1; 14 bases line up with TRBD2. J lost 7 bases, V lost 5 bases, and 10 bases had no gene match. The V gene's germline CDR1 is LNHDA and CDR2 SQIVND (reference sequence). This CDR3 is built from 17 residues. In DNA form, the CDR3 reads TGTGCCAGTAGTCCGAGGACTAGCGGGGGGCCGCCAAATGAGCAGTTCTTC. Protein: CASSPRTSGGPPNEQFF. The full variable domain, rest sourced from reference TRBV19 and TRBJ2-1, is DGGITQSPKYLFRKEGQNVTLSCEQNLNHDAMYWYRQDPGQGLRLIYYSQIVNDFQKGDIAEGYSVSREKKESFPLTVTSAQKNPTAFYLCASSPRTSGGPPNEQFFGPGTRLTVL.

The rearrangement links TRBV29-1 to TRBJ2-5; D remains ambiguous. Trimming pared 4 bases from V and 1 base from J, leaving 7 bases between. Germline CDR1 SQVTM, CDR2 ANQGSEA. The CDR3 consists of 12 residues. Here the CDR3 DNA reads TGCAGCGTTGCGCTAATCCAAGAGACCCAGTACTTC. Its protein product is CSVALIQETQYF. Full variable domain (missing parts from reference TRBV29-1 and TRBJ2-5): SAVISQKPSRDICQRGTSLTIQCQVDSQVTMMFWYRQQPGQSLTLIATANQGSEATYESGFVIDKFPISRPNLTFSTLTVSNMSPEDSSIYLCSVALIQETQYFGPGTRLLVL.

This sequence joins TRBV2 and TRBJ2-3, with TRBD2 as a possible D gene (5 bases). The CDR3 runs to 17 residues. Between the trimmed V and J ends, which lost 5 bases and 4 bases, there was a span of 22 bases. Germline V gene lookup returns CDR1 SNHLY and CDR2 FYNNEI. This CDR3 reads CASSSPFAPPGADTQYF. The CDR3 nucleotides read TGTGCCAGCAGTTCTCCCTTCGCCCCCCCCGGGGCAGATACGCAGTATTTT.

The J gene is TRBJ2-7, the V gene TRBV4-1; 14 nucleotides agree with TRBD2. V lost 1 base and J lost 4; bases outside the gene matches: 6. The CDR3 contains 17 residues. From germline, CDR1 is MGHRA and CDR2 YSYEKL. The CDR3 bases are TGCGCCAGCAGCCAAGGTCGACTAGCGGGGGGGCCGTACGAGCAGTACTTC. Protein product: CASSQGRLAGGPYEQYF.

This chain connects TRBV27 to TRBJ1-5, with D unclear. This CDR3 has 18 residues. The V end lost 0 bases, the J end lost 4 bases, and 19 bases lay between the germline ends. The germline CDR1 and CDR2 sequences are MNHEY and SMNVEV (reference sequence). CDR3 nucleotide sequence: TGTGCCAGCAGTTTATCGGGCGGCGTCTTGGTTGGGAATCAGCCCCAGCATTTT. This encodes CASSLSGGVLVGNQPQHF.

In DNA, the CDR3 is TGTGCCAGCAGCCCAGAATTCAGGGAGGGCGAGCAGTACTTC. Its translation: CASSPEFREGEQYF. V gene TRBV7-9 combines with J gene TRBJ2-7; 7 bases fit TRBD2. There are 14 residues in the CDR3. The junction had 10 bases not matched to a gene; V was cut back by 5 bases and J by 6 bases. The V gene's germline CDR1 is SEHNR and CDR2 FQNEAQ (reference sequence).

This clone was recorded a few times. This chain uses TRBV18 with TRBJ1-1, with TRBD1 matching over 7 bases. Losses at the gene ends were 4 bases for V and 1 base for J; bases not matched to a gene: 9. The length of the CDR3 is 16 residues. The germline gives CDR1 KGHSH, CDR2 LQKENI. CDR3 loop: CASSHAATGRNTEAFF. The CDR3 region has the DNA TGTGCCAGCTCACACGCGGCGACAGGGCGGAACACTGAAGCTTTCTTT.

The chain links TRBV9 to TRBJ2-3; the D gene is possibly TRBD2 (6 bases). Trimming removed 0 bases at V and 4 bases at J, with 9 bases between. The germline CDR1 and CDR2 sequences are SGDLS and YYNGEE. CDR3 length: 14 residues. The CDR3 DNA sequence: TGTGCCAGCAGCGTAGAGGGAGGCCCAGATACGCAGTATTTT. Amino acid sequence: CASSVEGGPDTQYF. The entire variable domain, with the rest obtained from reference TRBV9 and TRBJ2-3, is as follows: DSGVTQTPKHLITATGQRVTLRCSPRSGDLSVYWYQQSLDQGLQFLIQYYNGEERAKGNILERFSAQQFPDLHSELNLSSLELGDSALYFCASSVEGGPDTQYFGPGTRLTVL.

This chain uses TRBV4-2 with TRBJ1-2; no clear D. The CDR3 spans 14 residues. V was trimmed by 0 bases and J by 4 bases, leaving 9 bases between them. Germline V lookup: CDR1 LGHNA, CDR2 YNFKEQ. The CDR3 protein is CASSQDLAGYGYTF. CDR3 nucleotide sequence: TGTGCCAGCAGCCAAGATTTGGCCGGCTATGGCTACACCTTC.

This chain links TRBV7-9 with TRBJ1-4; D may be TRBD1 (6 bases). Trimming shortened V by 5 bases and J by 6 bases, and 13 bases separated the two germline ends. The germline V gene has CDR1 SEHNR and CDR2 FQNEAQ (reference sequence). The CDR3 has 14 amino acids. In DNA form, the CDR3 reads TGTGCCAGCAGCCGTCAGGGGAGTGATGAAAAACTGTTTTTT. Translating it yields CASSRQGSDEKLFF.